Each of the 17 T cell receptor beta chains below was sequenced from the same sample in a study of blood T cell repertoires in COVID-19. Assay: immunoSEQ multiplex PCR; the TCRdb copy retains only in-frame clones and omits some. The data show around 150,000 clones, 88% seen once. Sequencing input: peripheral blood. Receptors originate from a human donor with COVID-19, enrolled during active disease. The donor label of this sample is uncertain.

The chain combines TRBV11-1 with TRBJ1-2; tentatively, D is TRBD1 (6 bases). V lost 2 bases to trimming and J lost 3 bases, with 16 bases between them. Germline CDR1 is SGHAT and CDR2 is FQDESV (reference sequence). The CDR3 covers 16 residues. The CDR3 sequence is CASSLFAVQGDYGYTF. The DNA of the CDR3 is TGTGCCAGCAGCTTATTCGCTGTACAGGGTGACTATGGCTACACCTTC.

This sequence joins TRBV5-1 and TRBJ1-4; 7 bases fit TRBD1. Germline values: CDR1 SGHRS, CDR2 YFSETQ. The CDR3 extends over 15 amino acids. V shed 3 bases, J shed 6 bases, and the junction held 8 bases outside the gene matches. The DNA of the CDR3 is TGCGCCAGCAGCTCCGGGCAAGGGGGCTATGAAAAACTGTTTTTT. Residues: CASSSGQGGYEKLFF.

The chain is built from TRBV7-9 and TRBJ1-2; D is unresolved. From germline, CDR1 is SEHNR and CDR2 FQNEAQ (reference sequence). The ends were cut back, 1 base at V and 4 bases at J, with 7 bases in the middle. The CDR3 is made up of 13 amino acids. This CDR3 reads CASSLGHAYGYTF. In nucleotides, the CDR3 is TGTGCCAGCAGCTTAGGGCACGCCTATGGCTACACCTTC. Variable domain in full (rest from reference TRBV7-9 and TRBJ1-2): DTGVSQNPRHKITKRGQNVTFRCDPISEHNRLYWYRQTLGQGPEFLTYFQNEAQLEKSRLLSDRFSAERPKGSFSTLEIQRTEQGDSAMYLCASSLGHAYGYTFGSGTRLTVV.

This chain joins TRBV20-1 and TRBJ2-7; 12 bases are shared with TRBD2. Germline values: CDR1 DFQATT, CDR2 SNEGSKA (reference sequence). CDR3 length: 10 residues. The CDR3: CGTSGYEQYF. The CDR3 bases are TGCGGGACTAGCGGGTACGAGCAGTACTTC.

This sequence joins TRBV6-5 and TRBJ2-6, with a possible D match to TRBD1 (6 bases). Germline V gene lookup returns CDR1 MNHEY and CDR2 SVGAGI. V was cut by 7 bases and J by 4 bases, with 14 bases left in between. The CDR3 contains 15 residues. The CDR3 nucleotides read TGTGCCAGCACTACAGGGTCGCGAGGGGCCAACGTCCTGACTTTC. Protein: CASTTGSRGANVLTF.

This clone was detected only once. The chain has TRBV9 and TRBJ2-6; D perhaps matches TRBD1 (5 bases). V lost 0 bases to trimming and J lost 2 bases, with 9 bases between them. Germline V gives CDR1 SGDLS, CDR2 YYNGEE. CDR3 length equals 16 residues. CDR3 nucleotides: TGTGCCAGCAGCGTAGGTGAAGGGGCTGGGGCCAACGTCCTGACTTTC. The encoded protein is CASSVGEGAGANVLTF.

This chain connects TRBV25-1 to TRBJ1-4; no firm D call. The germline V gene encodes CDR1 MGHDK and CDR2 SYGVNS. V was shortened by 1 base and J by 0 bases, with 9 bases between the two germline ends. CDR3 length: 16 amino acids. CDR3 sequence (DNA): TGTGCCAGCAGTGAATCCCGGGTGGCAACTAATGAAAAACTGTTTTTT. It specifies CASSESRVATNEKLFF.

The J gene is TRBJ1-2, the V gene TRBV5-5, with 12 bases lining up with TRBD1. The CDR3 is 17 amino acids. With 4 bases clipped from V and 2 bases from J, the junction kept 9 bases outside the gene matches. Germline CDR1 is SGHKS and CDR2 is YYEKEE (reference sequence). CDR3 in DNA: TGTGCCAGCAGCACTGACCGGGACAGGGGGCCCAACTATGGCTACACCTTC. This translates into CASSTDRDRGPNYGYTF.

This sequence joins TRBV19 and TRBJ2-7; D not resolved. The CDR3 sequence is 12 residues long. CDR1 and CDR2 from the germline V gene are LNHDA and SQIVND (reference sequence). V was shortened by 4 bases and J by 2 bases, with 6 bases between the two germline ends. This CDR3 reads CASSNRAYEQYF. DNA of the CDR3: TGTGCCAGTAGTAACCGGGCCTACGAGCAGTACTTC.

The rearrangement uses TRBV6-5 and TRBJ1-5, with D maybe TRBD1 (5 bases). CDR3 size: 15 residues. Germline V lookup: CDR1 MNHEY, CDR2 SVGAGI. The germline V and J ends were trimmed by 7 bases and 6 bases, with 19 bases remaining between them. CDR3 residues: CASTRNPGVGQPQHF. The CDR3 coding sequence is TGTGCCAGCACTAGGAACCCGGGGGTGGGTCAGCCCCAGCATTTT.

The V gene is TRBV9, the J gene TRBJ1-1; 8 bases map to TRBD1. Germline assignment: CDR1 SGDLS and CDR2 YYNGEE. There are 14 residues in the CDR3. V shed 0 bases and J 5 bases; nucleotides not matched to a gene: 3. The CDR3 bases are TGTGCCAGCAGCGTAGGGACAGGGCGAACTGAAGCTTTCTTT. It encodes CASSVGTGRTEAFF. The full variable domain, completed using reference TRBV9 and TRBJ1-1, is DSGVTQTPKHLITATGQRVTLRCSPRSGDLSVYWYQQSLDQGLQFLIQYYNGEERAKGNILERFSAQQFPDLHSELNLSSLELGDSALYFCASSVGTGRTEAFFGQGTRLTVV.

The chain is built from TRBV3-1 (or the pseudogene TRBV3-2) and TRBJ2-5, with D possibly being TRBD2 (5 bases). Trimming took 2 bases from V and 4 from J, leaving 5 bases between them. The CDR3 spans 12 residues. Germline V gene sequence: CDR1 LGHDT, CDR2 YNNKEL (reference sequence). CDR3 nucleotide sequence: TGTGCCAGCAGCCAACGGGGAGAGACCCAGTACTTC. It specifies CASSQRGETQYF.

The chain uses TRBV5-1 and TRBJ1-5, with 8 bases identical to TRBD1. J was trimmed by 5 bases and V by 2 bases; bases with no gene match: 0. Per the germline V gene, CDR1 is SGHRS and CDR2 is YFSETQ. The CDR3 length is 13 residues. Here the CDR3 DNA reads TGCGCCAGCAGCTTACAGGGGGATCAGCCCCAGCATTTT. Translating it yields CASSLQGDQPQHF.

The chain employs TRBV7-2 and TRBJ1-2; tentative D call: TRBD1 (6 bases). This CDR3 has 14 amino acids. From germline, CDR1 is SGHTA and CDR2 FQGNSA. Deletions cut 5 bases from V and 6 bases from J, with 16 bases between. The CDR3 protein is CASSLAGARDGYTF. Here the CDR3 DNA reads TGTGCCAGCAGCCTCGCGGGGGCAAGGGATGGCTACACCTTC.

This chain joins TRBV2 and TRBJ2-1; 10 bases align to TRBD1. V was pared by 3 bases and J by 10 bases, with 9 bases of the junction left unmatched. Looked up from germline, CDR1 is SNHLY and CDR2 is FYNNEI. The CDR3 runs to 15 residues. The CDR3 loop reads CASSDRTGGVREQFF. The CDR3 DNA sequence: TGTGCCAGCAGTGACCGGACAGGGGGGGTCAGGGAGCAGTTCTTC.

The CDR3 sequence is CASSKLAGGPSSYNEQFF. The CDR3 DNA reads as TGCGCCAGCAGCAAACTAGCGGGGGGCCCCAGCTCCTACAATGAGCAGTTCTTC. This sequence joins TRBV5-1 and TRBJ2-1, with 12 nucleotides matching TRBD2. Germline lookup yields CDR1 SGHRS and CDR2 YFSETQ. CDR3 length equals 18 residues. V shed 4 bases, J shed 0 bases, and the junction held 8 bases outside the gene matches.

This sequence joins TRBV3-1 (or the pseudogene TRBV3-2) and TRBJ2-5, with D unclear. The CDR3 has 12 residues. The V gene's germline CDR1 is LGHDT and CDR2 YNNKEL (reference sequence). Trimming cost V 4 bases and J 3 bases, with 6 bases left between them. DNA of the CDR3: TGTGCCAGCAGCCTAGTCGAAGAGACCCAGTACTTC. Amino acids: CASSLVEETQYF.